The clone carrying this TCR beta chain appeared many times. Its antigen is undetermined. The data belong to a study of T cells in Graves' hyperthyroidism and ophthalmopathy. It was RNA transcripts that yielded the amplified TCR beta CDR3 regions. A first-round RT-PCR of the TCR CDR3 used the HTBI primer set. MiXCR was run by TCRdb on the multiplex PCR reads, yielding one entry per CDR3 protein. The repertoire has under 350,000 distinct CDR3 sequences, approximately 13% of them found once; the top ten carry 30% to 40%. Study-level results: Ophthalmopathy onset followed model prediction by a median around six months. Blood held most thyroid clonotypes expanded above 0.001 frequency.

Clinical symptoms, serum thyroxine, TRAb, thyroid ultrasound and orbital computed tomography established diagnosis. Fresh 10 ml peripheral blood yielded PBMCs. CDR1 and CDR2 (germline): MDHEN, SYDVKM. The CDR3 has 15 residues. V lost 3 bases and J lost 7, with 16 bases in between. The material sequenced was blood. This TCR derives from a woman aged 40 to 50 with Graves' ophthalmopathy. V is TRBV28 and J is TRBJ2-1; D is possibly TRBD1 or TRBD2 (6 bases each). CDR3 nucleotides: TGTGCCAGCAGTTTGGCCCTAGGGGGGAAGAATGAGCAGTTCTTC. This gives the protein CASSLALGGKNEQFF.